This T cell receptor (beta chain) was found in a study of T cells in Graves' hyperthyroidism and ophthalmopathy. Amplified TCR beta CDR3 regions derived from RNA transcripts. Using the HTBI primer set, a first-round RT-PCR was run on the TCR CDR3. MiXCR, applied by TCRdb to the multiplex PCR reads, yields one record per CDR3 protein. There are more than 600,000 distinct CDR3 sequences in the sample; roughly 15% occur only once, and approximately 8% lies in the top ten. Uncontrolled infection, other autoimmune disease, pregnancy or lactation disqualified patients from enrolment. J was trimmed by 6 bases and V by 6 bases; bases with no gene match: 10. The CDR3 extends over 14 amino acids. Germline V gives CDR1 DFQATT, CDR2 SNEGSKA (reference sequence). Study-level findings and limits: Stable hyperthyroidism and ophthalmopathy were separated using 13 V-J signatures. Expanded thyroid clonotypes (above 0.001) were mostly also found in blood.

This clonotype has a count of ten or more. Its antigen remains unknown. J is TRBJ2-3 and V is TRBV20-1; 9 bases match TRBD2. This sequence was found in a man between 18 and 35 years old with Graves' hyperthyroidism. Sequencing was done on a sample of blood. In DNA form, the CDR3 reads TGCAGTGCCCAGAGGTCTAGCGGGGCCGATACGCAGTATTTT. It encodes CSAQRSSGADTQYF.